These 8 T cell receptor beta chains came from one sample sequenced in a study of cytomegalovirus exposure and HLA in healthy donors (dated by TCRdb to about 2017). Library construction relied on the immunoSEQ multiplex PCR assay. For the multiplex PCR, a mixture combining 60 forward primers for TCR Vbeta segments and 13 reverse primers for TCR Jbeta segments was used. This is the immuneACCESS table as TCRdb keeps it, with only in-frame sequences that have V and J called. A part of the clones is gone; compared with another copy, unresolved V genes explain less than half, and the rest is unexplained. For this sample the table gives around 92,000 clones, of which about four fifths were detected only once. The ten top clones hold under 4% of the sample. The sequencing sample was made of PBMCs. These receptor sequences come from a female donor in good health and CMV-seropositive.

CDR3 bases: TGTGCCACCAGCAGTTGGACAGGGTCGAACACCGGGGAGCTGTTTTTT. The encoded protein is CATSSWTGSNTGELFF. This chain joins TRBV15 and TRBJ2-2; 8 positions agree with TRBD1. Per germline, CDR1 LNHNV and CDR2 YYDKDF (reference sequence). There are 16 residues in the CDR3. V lost 3 bases, J lost 0 bases, and 3 bases stayed unmatched.

The chain uses TRBV6-5 and TRBJ2-5, with a weak D call TRBD2 (5 bases). Germline CDR1 is MNHEY and CDR2 is SVGAGI. This CDR3 region has 14 residues. Trimming pared 6 bases from V and 4 bases from J, leaving 15 bases between. CDR3 sequence: CASSRPGRLETQYF. CDR3 coding DNA: TGTGCCAGCAGCCGCCCGGGAAGGTTAGAGACCCAGTACTTC.

The rearrangement joins TRBV19 to TRBJ1-2; the D is unclear. Germline assignment: CDR1 LNHDA and CDR2 SQIVND (reference sequence). The CDR3 has 13 amino acids. Trimming removed 1 base at V and 3 bases at J, with 6 bases between. For the CDR3, the DNA is TGTGCCAGTAGTATAGGCCGAGACTATGGCTACACCTTC. The encoded protein is CASSIGRDYGYTF.

The chain recombines TRBV7-3 with TRBJ2-1; TRBD2 might be the D (6 bases). The CDR3 covers 15 residues. Germline CDR1 and CDR2: SGHTA and FQGTGA. With 1 base removed from V and 2 bases from J, the gap between germline ends came to 9 bases. CDR3 sequence reads: CASSLRLAAYNEQFF. CDR3 DNA: TGTGCCAGCAGCTTAAGGTTAGCGGCCTACAATGAGCAGTTCTTC.

This clone was detected a few times. The rearrangement links TRBV30 to TRBJ2-1; 14 bases map to TRBD2. The germline V gene has CDR1 GTSNPN and CDR2 SVGIG (reference sequence). The CDR3 covers 12 residues. CDR3 loop: CGTSGRHNEQFF. The CDR3 DNA sequence: TGTGGGACTAGCGGGAGGCACAATGAGCAGTTCTTC. The full variable domain, rest sourced from reference TRBV30 and TRBJ2-1, is SQTIHQWPATLVQPVGSPLSLECTVEGTSNPNLYWYRQAAGRGLQLLFYSVGIGQISSEVPQNLSASRPQDRQFILSSKKLLLSDSGFYLCGTSGRHNEQFFGPGTRLTVL.

The chain joins TRBV19 to TRBJ2-7, with 7 bases identical to TRBD1. This CDR3 is 15 amino acids long. Germline V CDR1 and CDR2: LNHDA, SQIVND (reference sequence). Germline trimming cut 2 bases from V and 4 bases from J; bases unmatched to any gene: 8. The CDR3 DNA reads as TGTGCCAGTAGTATAAGTCCAGGGGGACCTTACGAGCAGTACTTC. This codes for CASSISPGGPYEQYF. Combining the CDR3 with reference TRBV19 and TRBJ2-7 gives the whole variable domain DGGITQSPKYLFRKEGQNVTLSCEQNLNHDAMYWYRQDPGQGLRLIYYSQIVNDFQKGDIAEGYSVSREKKESFPLTVTSAQKNPTAFYLCASSISPGGPYEQYFGPGTRLTVT.

The genes are TRBV18 and TRBJ2-1; tentatively, D is TRBD1 (5 bases). The CDR3 is 13 amino acids. Trimming cost V 4 bases and J 5 bases, with 9 bases left between them. Germline assignment: CDR1 KGHSH and CDR2 LQKENI. This CDR3 reads CASSRKTDNEQFF. The CDR3 coding sequence is TGTGCCAGCTCACGAAAGACAGACAATGAGCAGTTCTTC.

The chain carries TRBV29-1 and TRBJ2-3, with a tentative D call TRBD2 (6 bases). CDR1 SQVTM and CDR2 ANQGSEA come from the germline V gene. The CDR3 length is 12 residues. V lost 8 bases and J 2 bases, leaving 11 bases between the germline ends. The CDR3 nucleotides read TGCAGCATTGGGGACTTCACAGATACGCAGTATTTT. Protein product: CSIGDFTDTQYF.